These 4 T cell receptor beta chains were all obtained from the same sample, sequenced in a study of cytomegalovirus exposure and HLA in healthy donors. The primer mix had 60 Vbeta and 13 Jbeta primers. Profiled with immunoSEQ multiplex PCR; TCRdb holds only in-frame clones, not every one. The top ten hold about 2% of the sample, which has about 120,000 clones, roughly 80% seen once. The sequenced material came from PBMCs. Every receptor here comes from a man aged 25 to 45 in good health and CMV-seronegative.

This chain uses TRBV5-4 with TRBJ1-1; D uncertain. The CDR3 covers 15 residues. Trimming took off 4 bases at V and 5 bases at J, with 18 bases between the two ends. The germline CDR1 and CDR2 sequences are SGHNT and YYREEE (reference sequence). In nucleotides, the CDR3 is TGTGCCAGCAGCCAGGAACCGGGGATGGGAACTGAAGCTTTCTTT. Amino acid sequence: CASSQEPGMGTEAFF.

This clone has only a few counts. The rearrangement joins TRBV6-6 to TRBJ2-3; possible D gene TRBD1, 5 bases. Looked up from germline, CDR1 is MNHNY and CDR2 is SVGAGI (reference sequence). The CDR3 contains 14 residues. Trimming pared 6 bases from V and 6 bases from J, leaving 16 bases between. CDR3 loop: CASRETASGDTQYF. As DNA, the CDR3 is TGTGCCAGCAGAGAGACAGCTAGTGGGGATACGCAGTATTTT.

DNA for the CDR3: TGTGCCAGCAGTGCCGTTACAGGGGCCACTCAGTACTTC. Translating gives CASSAVTGATQYF. The chain links TRBV25-1 to TRBJ2-4, with 7 bases aligning to TRBD1. The V and J ends lost 4 bases and 12 bases, in that order; junction bases with no gene match: 9. There are 13 residues in the CDR3. CDR1 is MGHDK, CDR2 SYGVNS, per germline.

Turning to this clone: At one boundary the junction diverges from the germline segment, which might be a read error. The CDR3 here is CASSPTGGVVSGANGLTF. The DNA for the CDR3 is TGTGCCAGCAGCCCGACGGGCGGGGTTGTCTCTGGGGCCAACGGCCTGACTTTC. The gene calls are TRBV2 and TRBJ2-6; D possibly corresponds to TRBD2 (6 bases). The germline CDR1 and CDR2 sequences are SNHLY and FYNNEI. The CDR3 has 18 residues.